This record covers a single TCR beta chain. This sample was taken from a study of blood T cell repertoires in COVID-19. Overall study: Samples came from the United States, Italy and Spain, spanning acute and convalescent COVID-19. The analysed material was cDNA or gDNA that came from T cells, B-cell-depleted T cells, or PBMCs.

There are 16 residues in the CDR3. The V gene's germline CDR1 is SGHDT and CDR2 YYEEEE. The V end was cut by 6 bases, the J end by 1 base, with 19 bases between. Study processing details: Amplified reference gene primers provided the basis for estimating nucleated cell counts. Profiling relied on immunoSEQ multiplex PCR, and the TCRdb table lists in-frame clones only, not all of them. The V and J calls and the clone size are those of that table, but D and trimming were determined from the DNA. The sample lists tens of thousands of clones, about 86% occurring once. Sequencing was performed on peripheral blood. The clonotype was recovered from a human donor in a cohort sampled during active COVID-19. The chain carries TRBV5-6 and TRBJ2-5, with D tentatively TRBD2 (6 bases). CDR3 DNA: TGTGCCAGCAACCGGGGGTCCCAGCAGTTCCAAGAGACCCAGTACTTC. It encodes CASNRGSQQFQETQYF.